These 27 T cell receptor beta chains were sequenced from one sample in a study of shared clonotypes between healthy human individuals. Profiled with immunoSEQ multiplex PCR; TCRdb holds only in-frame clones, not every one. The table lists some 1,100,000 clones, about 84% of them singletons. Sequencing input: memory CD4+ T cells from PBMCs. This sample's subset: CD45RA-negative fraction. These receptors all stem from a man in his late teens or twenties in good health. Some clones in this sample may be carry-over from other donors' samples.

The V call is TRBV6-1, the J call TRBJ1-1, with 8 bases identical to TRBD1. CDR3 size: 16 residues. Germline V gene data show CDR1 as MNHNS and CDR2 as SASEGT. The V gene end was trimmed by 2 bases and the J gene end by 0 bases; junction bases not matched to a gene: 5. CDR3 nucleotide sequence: TGTGCCAGCAGTGAACCTCGACAGGGGCTGAACACTGAAGCTTTCTTT. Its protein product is CASSEPRQGLNTEAFF.

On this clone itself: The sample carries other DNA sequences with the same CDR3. CDR3: CASSYSRDQPQHF. The CDR3 DNA reads TGTGCCAGCAGTTACTCGCGCGATCAGCCCCAGCATTTT. The J gene is TRBJ1-5, the V gene TRBV6-5; D gene uncertain. The CDR3 sequence is 13 residues long. Germline V gene lookup returns CDR1 MNHEY and CDR2 SVGAGI. V gave up 0 bases and J gave up 5 bases, with 5 bases separating them.

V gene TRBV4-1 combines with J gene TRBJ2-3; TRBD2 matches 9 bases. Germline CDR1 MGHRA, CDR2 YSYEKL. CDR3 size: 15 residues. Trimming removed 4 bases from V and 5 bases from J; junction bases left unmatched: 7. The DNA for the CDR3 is TGCGCCAGCAGCCGACTAGATAGCGGGAGAGATACGCAGTATTTT. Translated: CASSRLDSGRDTQYF.

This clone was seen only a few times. The chain's CDR3 is CALDALVGTEAFF. CDR3 DNA sequence: TGTGCCTTAGATGCGCTGGTTGGCACTGAAGCTTTCTTT. J is TRBJ1-1 and V is TRBV30; no definite D call. V dropped 7 bases and J dropped 4 bases, with 16 bases sitting between them. CDR3 length: 13 residues. Germline V lookup: CDR1 GTSNPN, CDR2 SVGIG (reference sequence).

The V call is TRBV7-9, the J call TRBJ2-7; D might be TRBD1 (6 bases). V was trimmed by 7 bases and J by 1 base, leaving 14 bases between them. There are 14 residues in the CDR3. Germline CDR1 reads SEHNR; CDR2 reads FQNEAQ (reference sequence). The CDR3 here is CASTPDSFSYEQYF. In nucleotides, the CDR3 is TGTGCCAGCACCCCGGACAGTTTTTCCTACGAGCAGTACTTC.

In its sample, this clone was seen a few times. CDR3 sequence reads: CASKIREGREQFF. The CDR3 bases are TGTGCCAGTAAAATCAGGGAGGGCCGGGAGCAGTTCTTC. The gene calls are TRBV6-5 and TRBJ2-1; 7 bases are a match to TRBD2. From germline, CDR1 is MNHEY and CDR2 SVGAGI. J gave up 10 bases and V 9 bases, and 12 bases lay outside the gene matches. This CDR3 contains 13 residues.

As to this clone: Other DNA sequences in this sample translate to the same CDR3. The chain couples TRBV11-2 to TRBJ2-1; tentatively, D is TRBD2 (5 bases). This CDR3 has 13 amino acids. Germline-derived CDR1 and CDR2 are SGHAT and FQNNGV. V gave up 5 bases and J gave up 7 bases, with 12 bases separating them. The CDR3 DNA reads TGTGCCAGCAGCCCGGACTCCGGAAATGAGCAGTTCTTC. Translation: CASSPDSGNEQFF. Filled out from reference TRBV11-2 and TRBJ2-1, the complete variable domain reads EAGVAQSPRYKIIEKRQSVAFWCNPISGHATLYWYQQILGQGPKLLIQFQNNGVVDDSQLPKDRFSAERLKGVDSTLKIQPAKLEDSAVYLCASSPDSGNEQFFGPGTRLTVL.

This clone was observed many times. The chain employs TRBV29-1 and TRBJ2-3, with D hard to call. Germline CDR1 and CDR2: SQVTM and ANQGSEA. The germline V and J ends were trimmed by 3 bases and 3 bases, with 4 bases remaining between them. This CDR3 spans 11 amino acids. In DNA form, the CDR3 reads TGCAGCGTTGAGTGGACAGATACGCAGTATTTT. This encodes CSVEWTDTQYF.

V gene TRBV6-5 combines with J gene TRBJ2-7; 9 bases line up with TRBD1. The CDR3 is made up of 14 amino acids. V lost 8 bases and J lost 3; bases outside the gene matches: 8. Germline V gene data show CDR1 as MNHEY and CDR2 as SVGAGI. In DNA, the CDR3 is TGTGCCAGCCAGAGGGGGACAGGGATCTACGAGCAGTACTTC. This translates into CASQRGTGIYEQYF.

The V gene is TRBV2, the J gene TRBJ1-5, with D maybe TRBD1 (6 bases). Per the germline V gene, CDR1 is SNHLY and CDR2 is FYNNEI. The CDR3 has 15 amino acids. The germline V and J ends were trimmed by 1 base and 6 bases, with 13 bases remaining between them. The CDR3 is CASSEEQGDGQPQHF. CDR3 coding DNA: TGTGCCAGCAGTGAAGAACAGGGAGACGGTCAGCCCCAGCATTTT.

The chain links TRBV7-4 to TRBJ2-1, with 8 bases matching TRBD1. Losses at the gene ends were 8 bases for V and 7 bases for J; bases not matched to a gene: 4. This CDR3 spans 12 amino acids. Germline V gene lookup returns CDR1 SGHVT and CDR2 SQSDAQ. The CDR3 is CASPDRENEQFF. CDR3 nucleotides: TGTGCCAGCCCGGACAGGGAGAATGAGCAGTTCTTC.

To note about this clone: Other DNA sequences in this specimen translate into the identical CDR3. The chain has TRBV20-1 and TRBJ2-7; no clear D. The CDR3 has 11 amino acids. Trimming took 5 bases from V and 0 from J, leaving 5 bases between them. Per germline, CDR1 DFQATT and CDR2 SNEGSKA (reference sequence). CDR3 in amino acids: CSASSSYEQYF. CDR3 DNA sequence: TGCAGTGCTTCTAGCTCCTACGAGCAGTACTTC.

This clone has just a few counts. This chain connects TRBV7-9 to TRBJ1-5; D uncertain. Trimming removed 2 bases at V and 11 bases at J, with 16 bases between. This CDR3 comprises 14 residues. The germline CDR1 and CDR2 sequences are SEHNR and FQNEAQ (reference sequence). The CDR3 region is CASSLTGSHLSQHF. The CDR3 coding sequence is TGTGCCAGCAGCTTAACGGGTTCCCACTTATCCCAGCATTTT.

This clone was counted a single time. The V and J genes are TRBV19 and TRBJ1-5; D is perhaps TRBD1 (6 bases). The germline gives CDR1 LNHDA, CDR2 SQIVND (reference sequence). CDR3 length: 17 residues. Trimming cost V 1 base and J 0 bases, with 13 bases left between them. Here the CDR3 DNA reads TGTGCCAGTAGTATAGCCTGGACAGCCTATAGCAATCAGCCCCAGCATTTT. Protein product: CASSIAWTAYSNQPQHF.

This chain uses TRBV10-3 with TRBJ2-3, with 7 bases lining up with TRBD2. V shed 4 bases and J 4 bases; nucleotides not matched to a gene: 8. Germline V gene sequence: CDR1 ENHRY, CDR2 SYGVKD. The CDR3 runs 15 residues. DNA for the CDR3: TGTGCCATCAGTGCTTTGGCGGGAGTGTCAGATACGCAGTATTTT. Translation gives CAISALAGVSDTQYF.

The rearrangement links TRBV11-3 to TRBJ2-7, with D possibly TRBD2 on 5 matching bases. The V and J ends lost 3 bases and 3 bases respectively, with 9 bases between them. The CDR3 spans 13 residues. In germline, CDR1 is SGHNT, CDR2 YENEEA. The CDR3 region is CASSFREGYEQYF. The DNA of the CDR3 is TGTGCCAGCAGCTTCCGGGAAGGCTACGAGCAGTACTTC.

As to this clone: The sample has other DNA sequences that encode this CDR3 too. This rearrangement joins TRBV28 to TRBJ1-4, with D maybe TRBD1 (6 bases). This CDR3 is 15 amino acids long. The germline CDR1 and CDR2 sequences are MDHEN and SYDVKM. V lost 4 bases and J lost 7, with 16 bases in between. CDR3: CASSSLGGGGEKLFF. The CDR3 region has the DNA TGTGCCAGCAGTTCCCTCGGGGGAGGGGGTGAAAAACTGTTTTTT. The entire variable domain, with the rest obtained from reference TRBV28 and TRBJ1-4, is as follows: DVKVTQSSRYLVKRTGEKVFLECVQDMDHENMFWYRQDPGLGLRLIYFSYDVKMKEKGDIPEGYSVSREKKERFSLILESASTNQTSMYLCASSSLGGGGEKLFFGSGTQLSVL.

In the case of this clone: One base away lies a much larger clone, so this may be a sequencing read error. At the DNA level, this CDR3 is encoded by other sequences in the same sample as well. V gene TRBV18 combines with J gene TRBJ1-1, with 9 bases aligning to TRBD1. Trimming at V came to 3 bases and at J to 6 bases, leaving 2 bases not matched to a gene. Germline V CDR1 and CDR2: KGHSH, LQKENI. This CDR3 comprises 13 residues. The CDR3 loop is CASSPDRGAEAFF. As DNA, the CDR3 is TGTGCCAGCTCACCGGACAGGGGAGCTGAAGCTTTCTTT.

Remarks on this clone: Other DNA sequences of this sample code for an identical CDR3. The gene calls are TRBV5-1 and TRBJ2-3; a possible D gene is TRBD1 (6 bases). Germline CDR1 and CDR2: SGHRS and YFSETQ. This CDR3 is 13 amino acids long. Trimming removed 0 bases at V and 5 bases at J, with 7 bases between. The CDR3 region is CASSLGQVDTQYF. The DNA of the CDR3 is TGCGCCAGCAGCTTGGGACAGGTAGATACGCAGTATTTT.

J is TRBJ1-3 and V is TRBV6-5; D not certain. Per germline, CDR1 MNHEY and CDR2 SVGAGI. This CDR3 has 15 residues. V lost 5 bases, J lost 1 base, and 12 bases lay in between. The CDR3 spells CASSTDGFSGNTIYF. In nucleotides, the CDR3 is TGTGCCAGCAGTACGGACGGTTTTTCTGGAAACACCATATATTTT.

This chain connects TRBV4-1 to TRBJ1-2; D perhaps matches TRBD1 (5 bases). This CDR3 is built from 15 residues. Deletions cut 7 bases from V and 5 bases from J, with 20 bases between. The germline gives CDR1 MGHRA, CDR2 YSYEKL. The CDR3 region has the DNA TGCGCCAGCACCCCCATCAGGACACAACCGTATGGCTACACCTTC. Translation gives CASTPIRTQPYGYTF.

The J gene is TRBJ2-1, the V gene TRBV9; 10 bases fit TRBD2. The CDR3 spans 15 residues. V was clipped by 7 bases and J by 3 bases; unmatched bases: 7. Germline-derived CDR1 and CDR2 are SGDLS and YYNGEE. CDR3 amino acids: CASSEERGGYNEQFF. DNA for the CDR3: TGTGCCAGCTCCGAAGAGCGGGGGGGCTACAATGAGCAGTTCTTC.

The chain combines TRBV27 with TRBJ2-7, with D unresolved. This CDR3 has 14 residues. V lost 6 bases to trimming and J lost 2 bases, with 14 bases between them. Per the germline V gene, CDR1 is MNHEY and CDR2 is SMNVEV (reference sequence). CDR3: CASRTPGLPYEQYF. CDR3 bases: TGTGCCAGCAGAACCCCGGGCTTACCCTACGAGCAGTACTTC.

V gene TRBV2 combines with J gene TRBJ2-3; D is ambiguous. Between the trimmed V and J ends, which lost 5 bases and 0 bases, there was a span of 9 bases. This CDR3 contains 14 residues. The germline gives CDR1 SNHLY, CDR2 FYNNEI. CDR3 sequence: CASSPQISTDTQYF. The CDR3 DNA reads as TGTGCCAGCAGTCCCCAGATAAGCACAGATACGCAGTATTTT.

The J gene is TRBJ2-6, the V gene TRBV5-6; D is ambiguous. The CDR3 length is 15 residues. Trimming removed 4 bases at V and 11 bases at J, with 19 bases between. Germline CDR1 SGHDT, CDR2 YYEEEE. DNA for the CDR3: TGTGCCAGCAGCCGATTGGCCGGTCTCCACGACGTCCTGACTTTC. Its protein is CASSRLAGLHDVLTF.

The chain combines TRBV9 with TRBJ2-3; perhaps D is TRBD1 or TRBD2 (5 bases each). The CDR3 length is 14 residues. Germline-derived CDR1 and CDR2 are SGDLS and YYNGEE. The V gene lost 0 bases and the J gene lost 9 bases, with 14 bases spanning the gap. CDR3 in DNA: TGTGCCAGCAGCGTAGCGCAACGGGACGGAACGCAGTATTTT. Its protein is CASSVAQRDGTQYF.

The CDR3 loop reads CASSLRAGADTQYF. CDR3 nucleotides: TGTGCCAGCAGCTTGCGGGCGGGAGCAGATACGCAGTATTTT. The rearrangement links TRBV5-5 to TRBJ2-3; 7 bases align to TRBD2. J lost 4 bases, V lost 1 base, and 3 bases had no gene match. Per the germline V gene, CDR1 is SGHKS and CDR2 is YYEKEE (reference sequence). The CDR3 is made up of 14 amino acids.